The entry below describes one T cell receptor (beta chain). Its specific antigen is unknown. No qualities accompany the bases; no much larger clone lies one base away. The library was obtained by RT-PCR. Sequencing relied on an Illumina MiSeq. TCRdb reprocessed the public reads (quality trimming at Q25 with fastp, clone calling with MiXCR) and kept in-frame beta chains. Records with the same CDR3 protein are collapsed into one entry carrying the most frequent genes and DNA. Here the sample has about 680,000 distinct CDR3 sequences; 12% to 15% occur a single time. The ten largest make up roughly 3.9% of the sample. The sample originates from a study (TCRdb year 2016). The CDR3 starts with the cysteine, ends with the phenylalanine, and has 14 residues. Left in the record is the CDR3 DNA by itself, 42 bases read in frame from the first base. Trimming takes 5 bases from V and 4 bases from J, and the germline ends sit 14 bases apart. The CDR1 and CDR2 encoded by the germline V gene (reference sequence) are MNHEY and SMNVEV.

The rearrangement combines TRBV27 with TRBJ1-2; matching of 6 bases hints at TRBD1 as the D gene. Sequencing used memory CD4+ T cells from blood. This TCR came from a female donor in good health, serving as a healthy control. The bases read TGTGCCAGCAGTCCCCAACCGGACAGCTATGGCTACACCTTC. Its protein reads: CASSPQPDSYGYTF.